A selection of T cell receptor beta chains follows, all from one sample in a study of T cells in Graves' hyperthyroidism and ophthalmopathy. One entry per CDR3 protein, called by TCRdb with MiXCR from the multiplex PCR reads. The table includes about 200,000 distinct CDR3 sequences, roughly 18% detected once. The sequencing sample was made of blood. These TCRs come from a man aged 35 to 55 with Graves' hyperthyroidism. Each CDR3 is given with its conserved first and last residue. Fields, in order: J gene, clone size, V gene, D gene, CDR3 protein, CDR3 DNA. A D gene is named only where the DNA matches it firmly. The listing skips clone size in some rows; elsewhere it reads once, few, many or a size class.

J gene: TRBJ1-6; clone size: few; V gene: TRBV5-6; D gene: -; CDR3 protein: CASSLAVGHSPLHF; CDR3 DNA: TGTGCCAGCAGCTTGGCCGTCGGCCATTCACCCCTCCACTTT
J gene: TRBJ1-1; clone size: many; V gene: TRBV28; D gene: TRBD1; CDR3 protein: CASNGQGFTEAFF; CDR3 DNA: TGTGCCTCGAACGGACAGGGTTTCACTGAAGCTTTCTTT
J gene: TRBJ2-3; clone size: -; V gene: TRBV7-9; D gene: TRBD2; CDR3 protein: CASRNRDYTDTQYF; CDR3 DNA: TGTGCCAGCAGGAACCGGGACTACACAGATACGCAGTATTTT
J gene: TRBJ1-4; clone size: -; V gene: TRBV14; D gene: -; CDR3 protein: CASSQDNSEKLFF; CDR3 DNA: TGTGCCAGCAGCCAAGACAATTCTGAAAAACTGTTTTTT
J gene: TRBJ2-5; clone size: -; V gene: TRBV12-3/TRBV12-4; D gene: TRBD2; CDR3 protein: CASRGLAGGLQETQYF; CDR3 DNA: TGTGCCAGCAGGGGACTAGCGGGGGGTTTACAAGAGACCCAGTACTTC
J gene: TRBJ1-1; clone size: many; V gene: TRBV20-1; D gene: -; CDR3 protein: CSAREKGRHKNAEAFF; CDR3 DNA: TGCAGTGCTAGAGAGAAAGGAAGACACAAGAACGCTGAAGCTTTCTTT
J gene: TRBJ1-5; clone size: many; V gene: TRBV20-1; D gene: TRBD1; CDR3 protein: CSASPWDRGNNQPQHF; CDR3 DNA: TGCAGTGCTAGTCCGTGGGACAGGGGGAACAATCAGCCCCAGCATTTT
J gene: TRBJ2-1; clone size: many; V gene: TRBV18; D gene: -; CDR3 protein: CASSPMDSYNEQFF; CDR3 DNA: TGTGCCAGCTCACCAATGGATAGCTACAATGAGCAGTTCTTC
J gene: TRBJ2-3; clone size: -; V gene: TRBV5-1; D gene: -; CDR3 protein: CASSLDGGDGSDTQYF; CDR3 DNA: TGCGCCAGCAGCTTGGATGGGGGCGATGGTTCAGATACGCAGTATTTT
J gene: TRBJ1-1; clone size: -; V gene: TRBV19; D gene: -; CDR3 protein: CASRFPRDNSNTEAFF; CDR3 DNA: TGTGCCAGTAGATTCCCCCGGGACAATTCGAACACTGAAGCTTTCTTT
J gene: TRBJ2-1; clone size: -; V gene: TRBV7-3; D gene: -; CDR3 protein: CASSPGPANEQFF; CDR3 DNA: TGTGCCAGCAGCCCTGGACCCGCCAATGAGCAGTTCTTC
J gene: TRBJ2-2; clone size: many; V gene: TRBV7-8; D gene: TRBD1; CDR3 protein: CASSLGTGTGFTGELFF; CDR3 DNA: TGTGCCAGCAGCTTAGGAACCGGGACAGGGTTCACCGGGGAGCTGTTTTTT
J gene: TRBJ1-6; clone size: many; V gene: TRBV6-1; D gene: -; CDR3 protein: CASSYTGLGGSPLHF; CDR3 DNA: TGTGCCAGCAGCTACACCGGACTCGGGGGATCACCCCTCCACTTT
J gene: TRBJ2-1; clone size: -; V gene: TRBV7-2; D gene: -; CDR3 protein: CASSLEGEGWGEQFF; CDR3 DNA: TGTGCCAGCAGCTTAGAGGGCGAGGGATGGGGCGAGCAGTTCTTC
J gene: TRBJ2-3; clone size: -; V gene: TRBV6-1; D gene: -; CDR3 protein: CASSGKGGVGTDTQYF; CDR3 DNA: TGTGCCAGCAGTGGGAAGGGGGGCGTCGGCACAGATACGCAGTATTTT
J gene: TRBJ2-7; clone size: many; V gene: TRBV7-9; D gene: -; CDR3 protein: CASSLWAAIEEQYF; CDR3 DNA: TGTGCCAGCAGCTTATGGGCCGCCATCGAGGAGCAGTACTTC
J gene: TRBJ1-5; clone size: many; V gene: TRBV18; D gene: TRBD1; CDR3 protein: CASSPGQANQPQHF; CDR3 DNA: TGTGCCAGCTCACCTGGACAGGCCAATCAGCCCCAGCATTTT
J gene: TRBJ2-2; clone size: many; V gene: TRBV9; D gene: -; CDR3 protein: CASSARTDNTGELFF; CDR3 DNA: TGTGCCAGCAGCGCTAGGACAGATAACACCGGGGAGCTGTTTTTT
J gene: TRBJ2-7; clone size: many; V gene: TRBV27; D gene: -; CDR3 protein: CASSFVSNREQYF; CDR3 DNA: TGTGCCAGCAGTTTCGTATCAAACAGAGAGCAGTACTTC
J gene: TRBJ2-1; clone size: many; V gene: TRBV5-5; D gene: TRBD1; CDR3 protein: CASSYTISGGSYNEQFF; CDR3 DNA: TGTGCCAGCAGCTACACCATCTCAGGGGGCTCCTACAATGAGCAGTTCTTC
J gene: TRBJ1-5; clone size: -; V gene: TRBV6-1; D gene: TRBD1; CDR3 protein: CASSEGGGFARNQPQHF; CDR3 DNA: TGTGCCAGCAGCGAAGGGGGCGGTTTCGCACGCAATCAGCCCCAGCATTTT
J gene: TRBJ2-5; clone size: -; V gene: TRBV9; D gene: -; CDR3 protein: CASSVGQPPQETQYF; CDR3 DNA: TGTGCCAGCAGCGTAGGACAGCCTCCACAAGAGACCCAGTACTTC
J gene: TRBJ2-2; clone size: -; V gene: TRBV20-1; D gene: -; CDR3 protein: CSASLVRAGGTGELFF; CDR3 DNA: TGCAGTGCTAGCTTGGTGCGGGCAGGAGGCACCGGGGAGCTGTTTTTT
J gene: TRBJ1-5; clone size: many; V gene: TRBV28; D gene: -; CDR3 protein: CASSSALSVAQPQHF; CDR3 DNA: TGTGCCAGCAGTTCTGCCTTATCGGTGGCTCAGCCCCAGCATTTT
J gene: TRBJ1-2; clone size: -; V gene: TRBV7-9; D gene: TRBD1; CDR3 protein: CASSGTGEYGYTF; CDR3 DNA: TGTGCCAGCAGCGGGACAGGGGAGTATGGCTACACCTTC
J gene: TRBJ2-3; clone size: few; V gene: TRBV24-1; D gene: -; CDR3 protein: CATGGTFSRDTQYF; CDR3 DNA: TGTGCCACCGGGGGGACTTTCTCAAGGGATACGCAGTATTTT
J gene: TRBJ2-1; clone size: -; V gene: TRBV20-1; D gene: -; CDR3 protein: CSARVPGQGGYNEQFF; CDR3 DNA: TGCAGTGCTAGGGTTCCGGGGCAGGGGGGCTACAATGAGCAGTTCTTC
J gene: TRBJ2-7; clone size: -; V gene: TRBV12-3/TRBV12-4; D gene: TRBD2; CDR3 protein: CASTPAGGSYEQYF; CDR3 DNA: TGTGCCAGCACCCCCGCGGGGGGCTCCTACGAGCAGTACTTC
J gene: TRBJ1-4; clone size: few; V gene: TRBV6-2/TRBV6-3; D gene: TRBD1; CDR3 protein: CASSSGQGRPLSEKLFF; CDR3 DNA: TGTGCCAGCAGCTCCGGACAGGGTCGGCCCCTTAGTGAAAAACTGTTTTTT
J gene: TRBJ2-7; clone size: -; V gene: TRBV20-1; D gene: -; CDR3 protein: CSARNPGPNPYEQYF; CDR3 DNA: TGCAGTGCTAGGAACCCGGGACCCAATCCCTACGAGCAGTACTTC
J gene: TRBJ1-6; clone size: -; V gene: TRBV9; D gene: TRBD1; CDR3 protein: CASSARGRPLHF; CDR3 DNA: TGTGCCAGCAGCGCGAGGGGGCGACCCCTCCACTTT
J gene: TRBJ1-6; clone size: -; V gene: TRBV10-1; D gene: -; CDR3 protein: CASSETGGPLHF; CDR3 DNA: TGCGCCAGCAGTGAGACAGGTGGACCCCTCCACTTT
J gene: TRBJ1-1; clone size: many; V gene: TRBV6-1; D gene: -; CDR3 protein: CASSSPDGGGTTEAFF; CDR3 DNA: TGTGCCAGCAGTTCCCCCGATGGGGGGGGAACCACTGAAGCTTTCTTT
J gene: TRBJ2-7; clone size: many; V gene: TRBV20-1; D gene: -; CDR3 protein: CSASPNSYEQYF; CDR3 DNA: TGCAGTGCTAGCCCCAACTCCTACGAGCAGTACTTC
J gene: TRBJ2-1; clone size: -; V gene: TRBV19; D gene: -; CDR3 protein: CASSIGGAGNEQFF; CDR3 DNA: TGTGCCAGTAGTATCGGGGGCGCGGGCAATGAGCAGTTCTTC
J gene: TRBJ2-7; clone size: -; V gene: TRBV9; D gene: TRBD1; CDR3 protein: CASSPGTASYEQYF; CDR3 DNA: TGTGCCAGCAGCCCGGGGACAGCCTCCTACGAGCAGTACTTC
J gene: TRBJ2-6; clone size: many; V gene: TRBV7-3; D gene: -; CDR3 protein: CASSLGLTGANVLTF; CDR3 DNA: TGTGCCAGCAGCTTAGGTCTGACTGGGGCCAACGTCCTGACTTTC
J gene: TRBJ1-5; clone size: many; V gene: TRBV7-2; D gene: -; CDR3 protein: CASSLALGDQPQHF; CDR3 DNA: TGTGCCAGCAGCTTAGCGCTAGGGGACCAGCCCCAGCATTTT
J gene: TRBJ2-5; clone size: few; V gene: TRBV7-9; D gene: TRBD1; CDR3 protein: CASSLLPGRGSETQYF; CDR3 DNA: TGTGCCAGCAGCTTACTTCCCGGCAGGGGGTCAGAGACCCAGTACTTC
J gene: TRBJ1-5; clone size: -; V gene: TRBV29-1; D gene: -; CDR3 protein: CSVITGTSGGPQHF; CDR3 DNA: TGCAGCGTTATCACCGGGACTAGCGGGGGGCCCCAGCATTTT
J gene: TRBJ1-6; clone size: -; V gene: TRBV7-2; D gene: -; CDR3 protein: CASSLAGINSPLHF; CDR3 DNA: TGTGCCAGCAGCCTGGCAGGAATTAATTCACCCCTCCACTTT
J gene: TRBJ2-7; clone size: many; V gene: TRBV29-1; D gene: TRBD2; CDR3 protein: CSVEQRGALYEQYF; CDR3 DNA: TGCAGCGTTGAGCAGCGGGGGGCCCTCTACGAGCAGTACTTC
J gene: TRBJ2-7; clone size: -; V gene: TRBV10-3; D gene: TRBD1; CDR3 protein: CAISESTGGHEQYF; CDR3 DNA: TGTGCCATCAGTGAGTCGACAGGGGGGCACGAGCAGTACTTC
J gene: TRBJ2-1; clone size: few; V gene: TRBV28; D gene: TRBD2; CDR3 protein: CATRGASGGYNEQFF; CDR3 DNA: TGTGCAACAAGGGGGGCTAGCGGGGGGTACAATGAGCAGTTCTTC
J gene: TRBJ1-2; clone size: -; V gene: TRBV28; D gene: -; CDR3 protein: CASSLWRDTYGYTF; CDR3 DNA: TGTGCCAGCAGTTTATGGCGGGACACCTATGGCTACACCTTC
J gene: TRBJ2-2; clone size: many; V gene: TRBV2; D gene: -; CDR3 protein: CASSLRNSGRTGELFF; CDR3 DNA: TGTGCCAGCAGTCTGAGGAATAGCGGACGCACCGGGGAGCTGTTTTTT
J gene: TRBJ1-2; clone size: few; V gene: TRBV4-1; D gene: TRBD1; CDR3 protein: CASSGQGFPDYGYTF; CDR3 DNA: TGCGCCAGCAGCGGACAGGGGTTTCCCGACTATGGCTACACCTTC
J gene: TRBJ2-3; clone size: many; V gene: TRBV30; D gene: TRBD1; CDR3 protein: CANSGGLADTQYF; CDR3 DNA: TGTGCCAACTCAGGGGGTCTCGCAGATACGCAGTATTTT
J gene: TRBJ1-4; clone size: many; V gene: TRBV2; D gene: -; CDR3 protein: CASQGLGEKLFF; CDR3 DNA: TGTGCCAGCCAGGGGCTCGGGGAAAAACTGTTTTTT
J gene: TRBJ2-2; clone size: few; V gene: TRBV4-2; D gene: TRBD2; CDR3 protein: CASSKSVASGGFGTGELFF; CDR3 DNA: TGTGCCAGCAGCAAAAGCGTGGCTAGCGGGGGCTTTGGGACCGGGGAGCTGTTTTTT
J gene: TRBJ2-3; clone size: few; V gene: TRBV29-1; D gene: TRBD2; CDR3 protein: CSVERVSGGPSTDTQYF; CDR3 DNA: TGCAGCGTTGAGCGTGTTAGCGGGGGGCCAAGCACAGATACGCAGTATTTT
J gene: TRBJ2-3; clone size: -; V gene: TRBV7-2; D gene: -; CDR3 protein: CASSLEGPITDTQYF; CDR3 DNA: TGTGCCAGCAGCTTAGAGGGGCCTATTACAGATACGCAGTATTTT
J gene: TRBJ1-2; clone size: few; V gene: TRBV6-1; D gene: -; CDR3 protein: CASLRMQGSYGYTF; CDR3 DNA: TGTGCCAGCCTTCGTATGCAGGGGTCCTATGGCTACACCTTC
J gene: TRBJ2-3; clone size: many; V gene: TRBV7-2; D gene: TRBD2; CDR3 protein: CASSLVGPLARGADTQYF; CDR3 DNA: TGTGCCAGCAGCTTAGTGGGGCCACTAGCGCGGGGAGCAGATACGCAGTATTTT